One and the same sample provided the 20 T cell receptor beta chains below, sequenced in a study of breast tumors, draining lymph nodes, adjacent tissues. TCRdb reprocessed the multiplex PCR reads with MiXCR, giving one entry per CDR3 protein. The sample records over 250,000 distinct CDR3 sequences, roughly 31% being singletons. Breast cancer patients provided tissue from their axillary draining lymph nodes. Material: axillary lymph node tissue. These receptors were obtained from a female donor with breast cancer. Some clones in this sample may be carry-over from other donors' samples.

This clonotype was counted at least ten times. The J gene is TRBJ1-6, the V gene TRBV4-3, with 7 nucleotides matching TRBD1. The J segment lost 6 bases and the V segment lost 6 bases, leaving 5 bases of the junction unmatched. Germline V gene data show CDR1 as LGHNA and CDR2 as YSLEER. CDR3 length: 14 amino acids. DNA for the CDR3: TGCGCCAGCAGTCAACAGGGGATTAATTCACCCCTCCACTTT. Encoded protein: CASSQQGINSPLHF.

This rearrangement joins TRBV20-1 to TRBJ2-1; D possibly corresponds to TRBD2 (5 bases). V dropped 0 bases and J dropped 12 bases, with 21 bases sitting between them. The CDR3 has 15 residues. In germline, CDR1 is DFQATT, CDR2 SNEGSKA (reference sequence). The CDR3 here is CSARDPAAPTDTQFF. The CDR3 bases are TGCAGTGCTAGAGATCCAGCGGCACCCACAGATACGCAGTTCTTC.

Notes on this clonotype: A much larger clone differs by one base, so this may be a read error. This chain connects TRBV6-4 to TRBJ2-1; D is uncertain. Germline assignment: CDR1 MRHNA and CDR2 SNTAGT. The CDR3 is 13 amino acids. CDR3 protein: CASSATSYNEQSF. The CDR3 DNA reads as TGTGCCAGCAGTGCAACCTCTTACAATGAGCAGTCCTTC.

Comments on this clonotype: A much larger clone differs from this one at a single base, so this may be a read error. This chain uses TRBV14 with TRBJ1-2; the D gene is possibly TRBD1 (5 bases). The CDR3 spans 13 residues. Germline V gene lookup returns CDR1 SGHDN and CDR2 FVKESK. The CDR3 protein is CAGSSMGTYGYTF. The CDR3 DNA reads as TGTGCCGGCAGCTCTATGGGGACCTATGGCTACACCTTC.

This clonotype appeared once. The rearrangement joins TRBV4-2 to TRBJ1-2; possible D gene TRBD1, 5 bases. Trimming took 1 base from V and 8 from J, leaving 23 bases between them. The CDR3 sequence is 17 residues long. Germline V CDR1 and CDR2: LGHNA, YNFKEQ. Here the CDR3 DNA reads TGTGCCAGCAGCCAAGGTTGGGGGGACGAGGAGTCGCAAGGCTACACCTTC. Amino acids: CASSQGWGDEESQGYTF.

This clonotype was counted at least ten times. This chain joins TRBV5-1 and TRBJ2-7; the match to TRBD2 covers 9 bases. The CDR3 is 16 amino acids. The germline V gene has CDR1 SGHRS and CDR2 YFSETQ. The trim removed 0 bases at V and 4 bases at J, leaving 8 bases unmatched. The CDR3 loop is CASSLVAAREGYEQYF. CDR3 bases: TGCGCCAGCAGCTTGGTGGCGGCGCGGGAGGGTTACGAGCAGTACTTC.

V is TRBV9 and J is TRBJ1-4; D remains unclear. The CDR3 runs to 12 residues. Per the germline V gene, CDR1 is SGDLS and CDR2 is YYNGEE. Trimming pared 0 bases from V and 10 bases from J, leaving 7 bases between. The CDR3 sequence: CASSVGVGKLFF. The CDR3 region has the DNA TGTGCCAGCAGCGTAGGGGTTGGAAAACTGTTTTTT.

Regarding this clonotype: A much larger clone lies one base from this, so it may be a read error. The rearrangement joins TRBV11-2 to TRBJ2-5; TRBD1 agrees at 9 bases. The germline V gene encodes CDR1 SGHAT and CDR2 FQNNGV. CDR3 size: 17 residues. V dropped 8 bases and J dropped 4; count of bases not matched to a gene: 17. The CDR3 coding sequence is TGTGCCAGCGGCCAGGGCGGGACAGGGACCGGGAGAGAGACCCAGTACTTC. Its protein product is CASGQGGTGTGRETQYF.

This clonotype was seen many times. CDR3 amino acids: CASSLGRTSSADTQYF. In nucleotides, the CDR3 is TGTGCCAGCAGCTTAGGGAGGACATCGAGCGCAGATACGCAGTATTTT. The chain combines TRBV11-3 with TRBJ2-3; D may be TRBD1 or TRBD2 (5 bases each). The CDR3 extends over 16 amino acids. CDR1 and CDR2 from the germline V gene are SGHNT and YENEEA. With 1 base removed from V and 4 bases from J, the gap between germline ends came to 15 bases.

As regards this clonotype: A much larger clone lies a single base off, so this may be a read error. V usage is TRBV9 and J usage is TRBJ2-1, with D tentatively TRBD2 (7 bases). V was trimmed by 3 bases and J by 10 bases, leaving 17 bases between them. There are 14 residues in the CDR3. Germline CDR1 reads SGDLS; CDR2 reads YYNGEE. The CDR3 nucleotides read TGTGCCAGCAGCGCAGAAGAGGGGGGGGGCGAGCAGTTCTTC. It codes for CASSAEEGGGEQFF.

The chain recombines TRBV19 with TRBJ1-5, with a weak D call TRBD1 (6 bases). This CDR3 spans 16 amino acids. Germline CDR1 and CDR2: LNHDA and SQIVND (reference sequence). Trimming left V 1 base short and J 11 bases short, with 21 bases between. The CDR3 region is CASSIGGLAGGKAQHF. The CDR3 DNA sequence: TGTGCCAGTAGTATAGGGGGGCTAGCGGGAGGGAAGGCCCAGCATTTT. The full variable domain, in which reference TRBV19 and TRBJ1-5 provide the parts outside the CDR3, is DGGITQSPKYLFRKEGQNVTLSCEQNLNHDAMYWYRQDPGQGLRLIYYSQIVNDFQKGDIAEGYSVSREKKESFPLTVTSAQKNPTAFYLCASSIGGLAGGKAQHFGDGTRLSIL.

Note on this clonotype: With a much larger clone just one base away, this may be a read error. Since no conserved phenylalanine or tryptophan closes the CDR3, a read error is the likely cause. The chain has TRBV9 and TRBJ2-1; D might be TRBD2 (6 bases). V was cut by 2 bases and J by 3 bases, with 9 bases left in between. The CDR3 has 14 residues. The germline gives CDR1 SGDLS, CDR2 YYNGEE. CDR3 coding DNA: TGTGCCAGCAGCGTCGCGGGGCACTACAATGAGCAGTTCCTC. It is translated as CASSVAGHYNEQFL.

The chain carries TRBV20-1 and TRBJ2-7; D is perhaps TRBD1 (5 bases). CDR3 length equals 14 residues. The germline V and J ends were trimmed by 6 bases and 6 bases, with 21 bases remaining between them. Germline values: CDR1 DFQATT, CDR2 SNEGSKA (reference sequence). CDR3 sequence: CSALGQAFISEQYF. CDR3 DNA: TGCAGTGCCCTGGGGCAGGCCTTTATCTCCGAGCAGTACTTC.

This clonotype was detected many times. The chain uses TRBV7-3 and TRBJ1-4; 7 nucleotides match TRBD1. The V gene's germline CDR1 is SGHTA and CDR2 FQGTGA. The CDR3 spans 17 residues. V shed 5 bases, J shed 7 bases, and the junction held 16 bases outside the gene matches. In DNA, the CDR3 is TGTGCCAGCAGCGCGCGAATGATCCAGGGGGGGGGTGAAAAACTGTTTTTT. Encoded protein: CASSARMIQGGGEKLFF.

Concerning this clonotype itself: A read error may explain this, as a much larger clone is one base away. The chain uses TRBV9 and TRBJ1-5, with D possibly TRBD1 on 5 matching bases. From germline, CDR1 is SGDLS and CDR2 YYNGEE. This CDR3 is 14 amino acids long. The CDR3 loop is CASSAGLTNQPQPF. The CDR3 DNA reads TGTGCCAGCAGCGCGGGACTTACAAATCAGCCCCAGCCTTTT.

On this clonotype: A clone one base away is much larger, so this may be a read error. The chain has TRBV7-9 and TRBJ2-6, with 8 nucleotides matching TRBD2. Germline V gene lookup returns CDR1 SEHNR and CDR2 FQNEAQ (reference sequence). The CDR3 is 15 amino acids. CDR3 sequence reads: CASSFGGAGASVLTF. In DNA, the CDR3 is TGTGCCAGCAGCTTCGGGGGGGCTGGGGCCAGCGTCCTGACTTTC.

The table lists this clonotype with a few counts. The chain recombines TRBV20-1 with TRBJ1-1; D might be TRBD1 (6 bases). V lost 6 bases and J lost 1, with 15 bases in between. Per germline, CDR1 DFQATT and CDR2 SNEGSKA (reference sequence). The CDR3 is made up of 14 amino acids. CDR3 residues: CSANIQGENTEAFF. The DNA of the CDR3 is TGCAGTGCAAATATACAGGGTGAGAACACTGAAGCTTTCTTT.

The chain combines TRBV7-9 with TRBJ1-1; TRBD1 might be the D (5 bases). In germline, CDR1 is SEHNR, CDR2 FQNEAQ (reference sequence). Between the trimmed V and J ends, which lost 1 base and 6 bases, there was a span of 15 bases. The CDR3 totals 15 residues. DNA for the CDR3: TGTGCCAGCAGCTTAGATTTGGGGGGATACGCTGAAGCTTTCTTT. Amino acids: CASSLDLGGYAEAFF. The full variable domain, in which reference TRBV7-9 and TRBJ1-1 provide the parts outside the CDR3, is DTGVSQNPRHKITKRGQNVTFRCDPISEHNRLYWYRQTLGQGPEFLTYFQNEAQLEKSRLLSDRFSAERPKGSFSTLEIQRTEQGDSAMYLCASSLDLGGYAEAFFGQGTRLTVV.

This clonotype was observed at least ten times. The V and J genes are TRBV11-3 and TRBJ2-3; perhaps TRBD2 as D (6 bases). Trimming left V 3 bases short and J 2 bases short, with 9 bases between. The CDR3 spans 14 residues. The germline V gene encodes CDR1 SGHNT and CDR2 YENEEA. The CDR3 DNA reads TGTGCCAGCAGCTTTAGCGGCAACACAGATACGCAGTATTTT. Translation gives CASSFSGNTDTQYF.

This chain joins TRBV5-4 and TRBJ1-3; D not certain. V lost 3 bases and J 2 bases, leaving 12 bases between the germline ends. Germline-derived CDR1 and CDR2 are SGHNT and YYREEE (reference sequence). The CDR3 consists of 15 residues. The chain's CDR3 is CASSSGPDPGNTIYF. The CDR3 DNA reads TGTGCCAGCAGCTCGGGTCCAGACCCTGGAAACACCATATATTTT.